These 31 T cell receptor beta chains were all obtained from the same sample, sequenced in a study of CD8 T cells in ankylosing spondylitis. Each CDR3 protein gets one entry after TCRdb re-called the 5' RACE reads with MiXCR. The table records 250,000 to 300,000 distinct CDR3 sequences, about 18% of them present only once. Source material: blood, either unsorted or a sorted T cell fraction (not recorded which). Source of these receptors: a male donor with ankylosing spondylitis or in good health (not recorded which).

The CDR3 is CASNIGVGNIQYF. In DNA, the CDR3 is TGTGCCAGCAATATAGGGGTGGGAAACATTCAGTACTTC. J is TRBJ2-4 and V is TRBV6-1; a possible D gene is TRBD1 (5 bases). Germline V gene lookup returns CDR1 MNHNS and CDR2 SASEGT. CDR3 length equals 13 residues. V was trimmed by 7 bases and J by 6 bases, leaving 13 bases between them.

This clonotype appeared many times. V gene TRBV20-1 combines with J gene TRBJ2-1; the D is unclear. The V gene lost 6 bases and the J gene lost 6 bases, with 12 bases spanning the gap. Germline lookup yields CDR1 DFQATT and CDR2 SNEGSKA (reference sequence). CDR3 length: 12 amino acids. This CDR3 is CSALWIANEQFF. In DNA form, the CDR3 reads TGCAGTGCCCTTTGGATAGCCAATGAGCAGTTCTTC.

The chain couples TRBV12-3 or TRBV12-4 to TRBJ2-7; no firm D call. The CDR3 length is 14 residues. Deletions cut 1 base from V and 2 bases from J, with 9 bases between. CDR3: CASSLGLTPYEQYF. The CDR3 nucleotides read TGTGCCAGCAGTTTAGGTCTAACCCCCTACGAGCAGTACTTC.

V and J are TRBV20-1 and TRBJ2-1, with unresolved D. In germline, CDR1 is DFQATT, CDR2 SNEGSKA (reference sequence). This CDR3 has 12 residues. Trimming removed 5 bases at V and 4 bases at J, with 9 bases between. As DNA, the CDR3 is TGCAGTGCTCCTATGGAGTACAATGAGCAGTTCTTC. It specifies CSAPMEYNEQFF.

The sample holds many counts of this clonotype. The rearrangement joins TRBV4-1 to TRBJ2-1; D gene ambiguous. The V and J ends lost 5 bases and 2 bases respectively, with 13 bases between them. The CDR3 sequence is 15 residues long. CDR1 is MGHRA, CDR2 YSYEKL, per germline. CDR3 nucleotide sequence: TGCGCCAGCAGCGACGACCCAACTACCTACAATGAGCAGTTCTTC. This sequence encodes CASSDDPTTYNEQFF.

Turning to this clonotype: A much larger clone differs by one base, so this may be a read error. This chain uses TRBV5-1 with TRBJ2-5; no definite D call. Germline V gene sequence: CDR1 SGHRS, CDR2 YFSETQ. The CDR3 spans 13 residues. CDR3 in amino acids: CASSRVYQEAQYF. The CDR3 region has the DNA TGCGCCAGCAGTAGGGTGTACCAAGAGGCCCAGTACTTC. Drawing the rest from reference TRBV5-1 and TRBJ2-5, the complete variable domain is KAGVTQTPRYLIKTRGQQVTLSCSPISGHRSVSWYQQTPGQGLQFLFEYFSETQRNKGNFPGRFSGRQFSNSRSEMNVSTLELGDSALYLCASSRVYQEAQYFGPGTRLLVL.

The V gene is TRBV11-2, the J gene TRBJ2-7; TRBD1 might be the D (5 bases). Germline V gives CDR1 SGHAT, CDR2 FQNNGV. V was cut by 1 base and J by 0 bases, with 19 bases left in between. CDR3 size: 18 residues. CDR3 loop: CASSLGGPAVFSSYEQYF. The CDR3 nucleotides are TGTGCCAGCAGCTTAGGGGGCCCCGCCGTCTTTAGCTCCTACGAGCAGTACTTC.

This clonotype occurred a few times. The chain recombines TRBV19 with TRBJ1-1; D is unclear. Between the trimmed V and J ends, which lost 7 bases and 8 bases, there was a span of 17 bases. The CDR3 is 13 amino acids. Germline CDR1 and CDR2: LNHDA and SQIVND (reference sequence). CDR3 region: CASNDPLEHEAFF. CDR3 nucleotides: TGTGCCAGTAACGACCCCCTGGAACACGAAGCTTTCTTT.

The table lists this clonotype with many counts. The chain recombines TRBV5-1 with TRBJ2-7; 11 nucleotides match TRBD1. J gave up 3 bases and V 0 bases, and 2 bases lay outside the gene matches. This CDR3 contains 15 residues. Germline CDR1 and CDR2: SGHRS and YFSETQ. The CDR3 region has the DNA TGCGCCAGCAGCTTGGCAGGGACAGGGGGCTACGAGCAGTACTTC. It codes for CASSLAGTGGYEQYF.

V is TRBV9 and J is TRBJ2-7, with TRBD2 as a possible D gene (6 bases). Germline V gene sequence: CDR1 SGDLS, CDR2 YYNGEE. V lost 0 bases and J lost 2, with 6 bases in between. This CDR3 comprises 13 residues. CDR3 nucleotides: TGTGCCAGCAGCGTAGCGGGGGCCTACGAGCAGTACTTC. Protein product: CASSVAGAYEQYF.

This clonotype has just a few counts. The chain uses TRBV12-3 or TRBV12-4 and TRBJ1-6; TRBD1 matches 9 bases. This CDR3 has 16 residues. The J segment lost 7 bases and the V segment lost 7 bases, leaving 11 bases of the junction unmatched. The CDR3 sequence: CASTDRGTGLNSPLHF. CDR3 nucleotide sequence: TGTGCCAGCACCGACCGGGGGACAGGGTTGAATTCACCCCTCCACTTT.

The genes are TRBV4-1 and TRBJ1-1; 7 bases agree with TRBD1. With V trimmed by 3 bases and J by 0 bases, 4 bases remained unmatched. The CDR3 spans 15 residues. Germline V gives CDR1 MGHRA, CDR2 YSYEKL. The CDR3 reads CASSHPGQVNTEAFF. The CDR3 nucleotides read TGCGCCAGCAGCCACCCCGGACAGGTGAACACTGAAGCTTTCTTT.

This clonotype occurred a few times. The rearrangement links TRBV9 to TRBJ2-2, with D maybe TRBD2 (6 bases). Germline lookup yields CDR1 SGDLS and CDR2 YYNGEE. This CDR3 comprises 17 residues. Trimming took 1 base from V and 0 from J, leaving 13 bases between them. CDR3 protein: CASSVPLADANTGELFF. CDR3 DNA: TGTGCCAGCAGCGTACCACTAGCTGACGCGAACACCGGGGAGCTGTTTTTT.

This clonotype was counted a few times. The chain couples TRBV4-1 to TRBJ1-5, with 7 nucleotides matching TRBD1. Germline-derived CDR1 and CDR2 are MGHRA and YSYEKL. The J segment lost 4 bases and the V segment lost 6 bases, leaving 3 bases of the junction unmatched. CDR3 length equals 13 residues. The CDR3 sequence is CASSQQGNQPQHF. In DNA, the CDR3 is TGCGCCAGCAGTCAACAGGGGAATCAGCCCCAGCATTTT.

The rearrangement uses TRBV6-5 and TRBJ2-2; either TRBD1 or TRBD2 may supply D (6 bases each). V lost 4 bases, J lost 5 bases, and 14 bases lay in between. Germline CDR1 is MNHEY and CDR2 is SVGAGI. The CDR3 is 15 residues long. For the CDR3, the DNA is TGTGCCAGCAGTTGGAGCGAAGGGGGGACCGGGGAGCTGTTTTTT. Its protein product is CASSWSEGGTGELFF.

V usage is TRBV5-1 and J usage is TRBJ2-7; the match to TRBD1 covers 10 bases. The length of the CDR3 is 15 residues. Looked up from germline, CDR1 is SGHRS and CDR2 is YFSETQ. V lost 3 bases to trimming and J lost 6 bases; unmatched junction nucleotides: 9. The chain's CDR3 is CASSSSLGTGVEQYF. The CDR3 region has the DNA TGCGCCAGCAGCTCCTCCCTAGGGACAGGGGTCGAGCAGTACTTC.

This clonotype was seen only a few times. The chain couples TRBV12-3 or TRBV12-4 to TRBJ2-1; 13 bases are shared with TRBD2. V dropped 5 bases and J dropped 9; count of bases not matched to a gene: 7. The CDR3 is made up of 15 amino acids. CDR3: CASSPTSGREIEQFF. As DNA, the CDR3 is TGTGCCAGCAGTCCCACTAGCGGGAGGGAGATTGAGCAGTTCTTC.

The rearrangement joins TRBV5-1 to TRBJ2-5, with TRBD2 matching 12 bases. After removal of 4 bases from V and 5 bases from J, the junction contained 9 bases not matched to a gene. This CDR3 region has 16 residues. The V gene's germline CDR1 is SGHRS and CDR2 YFSETQ. The CDR3 DNA is TGCGCCAGCAGCGAACGACTAGCGGGAGCCCAGGAGACCCAGTACTTC. Its protein product is CASSERLAGAQETQYF. Drawing the rest from reference TRBV5-1 and TRBJ2-5, the complete variable domain is KAGVTQTPRYLIKTRGQQVTLSCSPISGHRSVSWYQQTPGQGLQFLFEYFSETQRNKGNFPGRFSGRQFSNSRSEMNVSTLELGDSALYLCASSERLAGAQETQYFGPGTRLLVL.

This clonotype occurred a few times. The chain recombines TRBV11-2 with TRBJ1-1; 7 nucleotides line up with TRBD1. Germline CDR1 and CDR2: SGHAT and FQNNGV. V trimming: 4 bases; J trimming: 7 bases; junction bases outside the gene matches: 3. The CDR3 is made up of 12 amino acids. The CDR3 DNA reads as TGTGCCAGCAGCTCCCGGACAGGTGAAGCTTTCTTT. Translated, it gives CASSSRTGEAFF.

This clonotype has a handful of counts. The chain uses TRBV27 and TRBJ2-1, with D unclear. The CDR3 spans 18 residues. Germline CDR1 is MNHEY and CDR2 is SMNVEV (reference sequence). V lost 1 base, J lost 0 bases, and 16 bases lay in between. The CDR3 DNA follows: TGTGCCAGCAGTTTATTACCTTTGGGATTGAGCTCCTACAATGAGCAGTTCTTC. The encoded protein is CASSLLPLGLSSYNEQFF.

This clonotype was observed many times. V usage is TRBV5-1 and J usage is TRBJ2-7; D unresolved. This CDR3 comprises 14 residues. V lost 0 bases and J 0 bases, leaving 7 bases between the germline ends. CDR1 is SGHRS, CDR2 YFSETQ, per germline. The CDR3 DNA reads TGCGCCAGCAGCTTGGAGAGCCCCTCCTACGAGCAGTACTTC. Protein: CASSLESPSYEQYF.

This clonotype has just a few counts. The J gene is TRBJ1-5, the V gene TRBV19; D not certain. Germline lookup yields CDR1 LNHDA and CDR2 SQIVND (reference sequence). The CDR3 extends over 14 amino acids. V was pared by 0 bases and J by 0 bases, with 3 bases between. The CDR3 loop is CASSIDLSNQPQHF. CDR3 bases: TGTGCCAGTAGTATAGATCTTAGCAATCAGCCCCAGCATTTT.

Many counts were recorded for this clonotype. CDR3 bases: TGTGCCAGCAGTTACCTAGCGGAAGGCTCCTACAATGAGCAGTTCTTC. Amino acids: CASSYLAEGSYNEQFF. The rearrangement links TRBV6-2 or TRBV6-3 to TRBJ2-1; 7 bases fit TRBD2. CDR3 size: 16 residues. V dropped 2 bases and J dropped 0; count of bases not matched to a gene: 4. Germline V lookup: CDR1 MNHEY, CDR2 SVGEGT.

The chain carries TRBV20-1 and TRBJ2-7; D uncertain. Trimming took off 5 bases at V and 4 bases at J, with 9 bases between the two ends. CDR1 and CDR2 from the germline V gene are DFQATT and SNEGSKA (reference sequence). The length of the CDR3 is 11 residues. This chain's CDR3 is CSAGRRYEQYF. In nucleotides, the CDR3 is TGCAGTGCTGGCCGACGTTACGAGCAGTACTTC.

This sequence joins TRBV4-1 and TRBJ2-1; D remains ambiguous. Trimming took 0 bases from V and 9 from J, leaving 9 bases between them. The germline V gene has CDR1 MGHRA and CDR2 YSYEKL. The CDR3 spans 13 residues. The CDR3, as DNA: TGCGCCAGCAGCCAAGATTCGTGGGGTGAGCAGTTCTTC. It encodes CASSQDSWGEQFF.

This clonotype showed up just a few times. The chain uses TRBV7-9 and TRBJ1-2; no definite D call. Germline-derived CDR1 and CDR2 are SEHNR and FQNEAQ (reference sequence). The V end was cut by 1 base, the J end by 7 bases, with 7 bases between. This CDR3 region has 12 residues. The CDR3 spells CASSLEGFGYTF. CDR3 DNA sequence: TGTGCCAGCAGCTTAGAAGGGTTTGGCTACACCTTC.

V and J are TRBV3-1 and TRBJ1-5; TRBD1 might be the D (5 bases). V lost 0 bases and J lost 3, with 12 bases in between. CDR1 LGHDT and CDR2 YNNKEL come from the germline V gene (reference sequence). The CDR3 runs 16 residues. In DNA, the CDR3 is TGTGCCAGCAGCCAAGATTACCGGGACCTCAATCAGCCCCAGCATTTT. It yields the protein CASSQDYRDLNQPQHF.

This clonotype was counted between two and nine times. The chain recombines TRBV7-9 with TRBJ1-1, with 8 bases matching TRBD1. From germline, CDR1 is SEHNR and CDR2 FQNEAQ (reference sequence). Losses at the gene ends were 5 bases for V and 6 bases for J; bases not matched to a gene: 2. CDR3 size: 12 residues. CDR3 bases: TGTGCCAGCAGCCTGGGACAGGCTGAAGCTTTCTTT. This codes for CASSLGQAEAFF.

The gene calls are TRBV7-8 and TRBJ2-7; either TRBD1 or TRBD2 may supply D (5 bases each). CDR1 is SGHVS, CDR2 FQNEAQ, per germline. The V and J ends lost 5 bases and 9 bases respectively, with 17 bases between them. This CDR3 comprises 13 residues. The CDR3 bases are TGTGCCAGCAGCCCCCGGGACCCCAAGGCGCAGTACTTC. This codes for CASSPRDPKAQYF.

The rearrangement uses TRBV20-1 and TRBJ2-1; 13 bases fit TRBD2. The CDR3 consists of 18 residues. V lost 3 bases to trimming and J lost 0 bases; unmatched junction nucleotides: 8. Germline loops: CDR1 DFQATT, CDR2 SNEGSKA (reference sequence). The CDR3 sequence: CSASFARLAGGSYNEQFF. As DNA, the CDR3 is TGCAGTGCTAGTTTTGCTCGACTAGCGGGAGGCTCCTACAATGAGCAGTTCTTC.

V gene TRBV12-3 or TRBV12-4 combines with J gene TRBJ2-7, with no clear D. The CDR3 is 16 amino acids. Trimming pared 1 base from V and 1 base from J, leaving 14 bases between. CDR3 protein: CASSLVGSIGSYEQYF. The DNA for the CDR3 is TGTGCCAGCAGTTTAGTTGGGTCCATCGGGTCCTACGAGCAGTACTTC.